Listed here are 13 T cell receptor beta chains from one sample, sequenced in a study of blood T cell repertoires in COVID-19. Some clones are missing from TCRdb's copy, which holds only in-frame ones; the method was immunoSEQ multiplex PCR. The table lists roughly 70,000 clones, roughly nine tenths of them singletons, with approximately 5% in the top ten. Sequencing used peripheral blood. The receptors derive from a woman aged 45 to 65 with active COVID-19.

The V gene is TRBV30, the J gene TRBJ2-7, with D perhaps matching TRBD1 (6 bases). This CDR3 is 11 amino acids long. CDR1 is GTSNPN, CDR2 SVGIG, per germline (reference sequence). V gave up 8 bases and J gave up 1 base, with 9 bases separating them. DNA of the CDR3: TGTGCCGGGGGCGAGTCCTACGAGCAGTACTTC. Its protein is CAGGESYEQYF.

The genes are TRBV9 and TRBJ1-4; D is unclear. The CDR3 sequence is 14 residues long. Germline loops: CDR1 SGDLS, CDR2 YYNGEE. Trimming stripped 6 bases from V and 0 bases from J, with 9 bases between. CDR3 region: CASTASATNEKLFF. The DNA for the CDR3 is TGTGCCAGCACCGCAAGCGCAACTAATGAAAAACTGTTTTTT. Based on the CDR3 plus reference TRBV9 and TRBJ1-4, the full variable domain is DSGVTQTPKHLITATGQRVTLRCSPRSGDLSVYWYQQSLDQGLQFLIQYYNGEERAKGNILERFSAQQFPDLHSELNLSSLELGDSALYFCASTASATNEKLFFGSGTQLSVL.

The CDR3 loop is CASSPRREMASGETQYF. CDR3 bases: TGTGCCAGCAGCCCACGGCGGGAGATGGCTTCCGGAGAGACCCAGTACTTC. V and J are TRBV7-6 and TRBJ2-5, with 7 bases fitting TRBD2. Germline loops: CDR1 SGHVS, CDR2 FNYEAQ. This CDR3 comprises 17 residues. V gave up 5 bases and J gave up 4 bases; unmatched junction bases: 16. Complete variable domain (other parts from reference TRBV7-6 and TRBJ2-5): GAGVSQSPRYKVTKRGQDVALRCDPISGHVSLYWYRQALGQGPEFLTYFNYEAQQDKSGLPNDRFSAERPEGSISTLTIQRTEQRDSAMYRCASSPRREMASGETQYFGPGTRLLVL.

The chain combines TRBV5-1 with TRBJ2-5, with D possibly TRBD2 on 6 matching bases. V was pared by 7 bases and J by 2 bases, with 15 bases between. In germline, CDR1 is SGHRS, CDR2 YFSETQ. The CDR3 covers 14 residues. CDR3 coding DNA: TGCGCCAGCCATCGGGACTCAGGACAAGAGACCCAGTACTTC. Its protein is CASHRDSGQETQYF.

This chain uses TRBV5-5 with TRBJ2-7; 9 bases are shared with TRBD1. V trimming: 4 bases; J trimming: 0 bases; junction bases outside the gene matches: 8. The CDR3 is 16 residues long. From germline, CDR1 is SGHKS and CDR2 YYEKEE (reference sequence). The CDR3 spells CASSKSGTGSSYEQYF. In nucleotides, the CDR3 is TGTGCCAGCAGCAAATCTGGGACAGGGAGCTCCTACGAGCAGTACTTC.

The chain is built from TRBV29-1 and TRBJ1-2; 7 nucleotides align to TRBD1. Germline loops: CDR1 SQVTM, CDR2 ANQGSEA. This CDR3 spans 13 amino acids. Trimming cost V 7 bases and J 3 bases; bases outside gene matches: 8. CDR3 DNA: TGCAGCGGTAGAGGGGGCGCTGACTATGGCTACACCTTC. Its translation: CSGRGGADYGYTF.

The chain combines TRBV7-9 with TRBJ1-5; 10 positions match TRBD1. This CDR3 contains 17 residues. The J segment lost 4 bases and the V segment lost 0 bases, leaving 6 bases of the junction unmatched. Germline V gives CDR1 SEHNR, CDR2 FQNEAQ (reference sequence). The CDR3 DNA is TGTGCCAGCAGCTTAGCGCGAGGACAGGGGGGAAATCAGCCCCAGCATTTT. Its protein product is CASSLARGQGGNQPQHF.

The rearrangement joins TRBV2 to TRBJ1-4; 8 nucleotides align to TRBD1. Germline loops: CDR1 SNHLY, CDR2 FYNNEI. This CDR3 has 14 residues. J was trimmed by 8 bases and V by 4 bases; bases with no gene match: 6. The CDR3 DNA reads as TGTGCCAGCAGTGTGACAGGGGCCGTAGAAAAACTGTTTTTT. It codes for CASSVTGAVEKLFF.

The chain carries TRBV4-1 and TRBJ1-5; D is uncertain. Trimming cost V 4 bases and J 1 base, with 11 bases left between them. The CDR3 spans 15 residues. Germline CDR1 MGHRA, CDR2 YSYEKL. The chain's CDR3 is CASSPLVGSNQPQHF. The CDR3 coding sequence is TGCGCCAGCAGCCCTCTTGTGGGCAGCAATCAGCCCCAGCATTTT.

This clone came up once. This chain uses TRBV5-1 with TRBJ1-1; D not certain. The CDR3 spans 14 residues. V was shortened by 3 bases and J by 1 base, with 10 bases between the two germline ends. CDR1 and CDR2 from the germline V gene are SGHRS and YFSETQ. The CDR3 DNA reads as TGCGCCAGCAGCTCAGCCGGGGAGAACACTGAAGCTTTCTTT. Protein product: CASSSAGENTEAFF.

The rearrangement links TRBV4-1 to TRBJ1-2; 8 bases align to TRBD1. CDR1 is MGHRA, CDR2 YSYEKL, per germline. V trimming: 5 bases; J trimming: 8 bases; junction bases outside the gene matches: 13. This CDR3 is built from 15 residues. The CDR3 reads CASSRLGQVLKGYTF. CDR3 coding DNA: TGCGCCAGCAGCAGGCTGGGACAGGTCTTGAAAGGCTACACCTTC.

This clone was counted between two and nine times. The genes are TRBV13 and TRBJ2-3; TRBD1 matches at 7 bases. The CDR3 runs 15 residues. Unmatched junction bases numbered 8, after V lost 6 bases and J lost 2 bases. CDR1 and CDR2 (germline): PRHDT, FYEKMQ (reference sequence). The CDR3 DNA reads TGTGCCAGCAGAGTCTGGGGGACAGTCACAGATACGCAGTATTTT. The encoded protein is CASRVWGTVTDTQYF.

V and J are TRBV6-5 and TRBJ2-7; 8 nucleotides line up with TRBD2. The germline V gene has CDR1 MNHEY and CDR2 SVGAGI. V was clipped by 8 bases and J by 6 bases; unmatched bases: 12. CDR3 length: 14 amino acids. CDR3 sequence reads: CASPGWREEGEQYF. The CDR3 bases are TGTGCCAGCCCCGGGTGGCGGGAGGAGGGCGAGCAGTACTTC.